A single sample gave rise to the 2 T cell receptor beta chains below, sequenced in a study of T cell repertoires in cytomegalovirus infection. TCRdb re-called the reads with MiXCR, one entry per CDR3 protein. The table includes hundreds of thousands of distinct CDR3 sequences, around 6.2% detected once. The sequencing input was PBMCs. Receptors originate from a human donor in good health (CMV status not recorded). Some clones in this sample may be carry-over from other donors' samples.

This clonotype was counted many times. The J gene is TRBJ2-1, the V gene TRBV6-2 or TRBV6-3; 10 bases are a match to TRBD1. V lost 2 bases and J lost 3; bases outside the gene matches: 1. The CDR3 sequence is 15 residues long. The germline CDR1 and CDR2 sequences are MNHEY and SVGEGT. CDR3 protein: CASSYGTGDYNEQFF. Here the CDR3 DNA reads TGTGCCAGCAGTTACGGGACAGGGGACTACAATGAGCAGTTCTTC.

In its sample, this clonotype was seen a few times. V usage is TRBV2 and J usage is TRBJ1-5, with D unresolved. V lost 7 bases, J lost 6 bases, and 13 bases lay in between. This CDR3 spans 13 amino acids. CDR1 is SNHLY and CDR2 is FYNNEI in the germline V gene. CDR3 nucleotide sequence: TGTGCCAGCAAAGTCCTAAGCGGTCAGCCCCAGCATTTT. Protein product: CASKVLSGQPQHF.